Shown below are 9 T cell receptor beta chains from a single sample sequenced in a study of shared clonotypes between healthy human individuals (dated by TCRdb to about 2020). To prepare the library, the immunoSEQ multiplex PCR assay was applied. TCRdb limited this immuneACCESS table to in-frame rearrangements with V and J called. A share of clones is missing; checked studies link under half to unresolved V genes, and the rest is unexplained. The sample has 850,000 to 1,200,000 clones on record, roughly 80% of them singletons. Approximately 1.5% of the sample is taken by the ten largest. Sequences were obtained from memory CD4+ T cells sorted from blood. Explained via the paper, the cell subset or site label denotes: CD45RA-negative fraction. The receptor set was obtained from a man between 18 and 35 years old in good health.

This chain uses TRBV30 with TRBJ2-1, with D maybe TRBD2 (5 bases). CDR1 is GTSNPN and CDR2 is SVGIG in the germline V gene (reference sequence). The V gene lost 1 base and the J gene lost 4 bases, with 8 bases spanning the gap. CDR3 length: 13 residues. CDR3 DNA sequence: TGTGCCTGGAGTGGGACTCTTTACAATGAGCAGTTCTTC. It specifies CAWSGTLYNEQFF.

Of note for this clone: Other DNA variants within this sample encode the same CDR3. The genes are TRBV6-1 and TRBJ1-6; D not certain. The CDR3 length is 14 residues. Trimming cost V 3 bases and J 4 bases, with 7 bases left between them. In germline, CDR1 is MNHNS, CDR2 SASEGT. The CDR3 DNA sequence: TGTGCCAGCAGTGATAGCAGTTATAATTCACCCCTCCACTTT. Its protein product is CASSDSSYNSPLHF.

This rearrangement joins TRBV6-5 to TRBJ2-2; no clear D. This CDR3 is 15 amino acids long. Germline values: CDR1 MNHEY, CDR2 SVGAGI. Deletions cut 7 bases from V and 4 bases from J, with 16 bases between. CDR3: CASTTPSGGTGELFF. In DNA form, the CDR3 reads TGTGCCAGCACCACCCCCTCGGGCGGCACCGGGGAGCTGTTTTTT.

V usage is TRBV11-1 and J usage is TRBJ1-2, with D uncertain. Germline CDR1 reads SGHAT; CDR2 reads FQDESV (reference sequence). This CDR3 contains 13 residues. V gave up 5 bases and J gave up 1 base, with 8 bases separating them. CDR3 DNA: TGTGCCAGCAGCGCGGACCTTAACTATGGCTACACCTTC. Its translation: CASSADLNYGYTF.

In its sample, this clone was seen once. This chain uses TRBV5-6 with TRBJ1-3, with unresolved D. The CDR3 runs to 15 residues. V was trimmed by 0 bases and J by 0 bases, leaving 7 bases between them. The germline gives CDR1 SGHDT, CDR2 YYEEEE. The CDR3 protein is CASSLEVSSGNTIYF. The CDR3 DNA reads TGTGCCAGCAGCTTGGAAGTGAGCTCTGGAAACACCATATATTTT. The variable domain in full, with the rest retrieved from reference TRBV5-6 and TRBJ1-3, is DAGVTQSPTHLIKTRGQQVTLRCSPKSGHDTVSWYQQALGQGPQFIFQYYEEEERQRGNFPDRFSGHQFPNYSSELNVNALLLGDSALYLCASSLEVSSGNTIYFGEGSWLTVV.

Worth noting for this clone: The identical CDR3 is also encoded by other nucleotide sequences in the sample. The genes are TRBV7-9 and TRBJ2-7; no clear D. The length of the CDR3 is 12 residues. Germline V gene data show CDR1 as SEHNR and CDR2 as FQNEAQ (reference sequence). The V end lost 4 bases, the J end lost 6 bases, and 10 bases lay between the germline ends. The CDR3 DNA reads as TGTGCCAGCAGCTCCTCCCTTGGCGAGCAGTACTTC. Its translation is CASSSSLGEQYF.

The V and J genes are TRBV2 and TRBJ2-5, with a weak D call TRBD2 (6 bases). The germline V gene encodes CDR1 SNHLY and CDR2 FYNNEI. The V gene lost 2 bases and the J gene lost 7 bases, with 17 bases spanning the gap. CDR3 length equals 15 residues. DNA of the CDR3: TGTGCCAGCAGTGAACTGGGGGAGTGGCGGGGGACCCAGTACTTC. Translating gives CASSELGEWRGTQYF.

The rearrangement joins TRBV11-2 to TRBJ2-4; 11 bases align to TRBD2. CDR3 size: 15 residues. The J segment lost 8 bases and the V segment lost 3 bases, leaving 6 bases of the junction unmatched. CDR1 SGHAT and CDR2 FQNNGV come from the germline V gene. The CDR3 here is CASSFGSGGEHIQYF. CDR3 bases: TGTGCCAGCAGCTTTGGTAGCGGGGGGGAGCACATTCAGTACTTC.

This chain joins TRBV10-3 and TRBJ2-5; D may correspond to TRBD1 or TRBD2 (5 bases each). Trimming cost V 10 bases and J 5 bases, with 8 bases left between them. The CDR3 spans 10 residues. Germline CDR1 ENHRY, CDR2 SYGVKD. The CDR3 loop reads CATGAETQYF. The CDR3 region has the DNA TGTGCCACCGGGGCGGAGACCCAGTACTTC.